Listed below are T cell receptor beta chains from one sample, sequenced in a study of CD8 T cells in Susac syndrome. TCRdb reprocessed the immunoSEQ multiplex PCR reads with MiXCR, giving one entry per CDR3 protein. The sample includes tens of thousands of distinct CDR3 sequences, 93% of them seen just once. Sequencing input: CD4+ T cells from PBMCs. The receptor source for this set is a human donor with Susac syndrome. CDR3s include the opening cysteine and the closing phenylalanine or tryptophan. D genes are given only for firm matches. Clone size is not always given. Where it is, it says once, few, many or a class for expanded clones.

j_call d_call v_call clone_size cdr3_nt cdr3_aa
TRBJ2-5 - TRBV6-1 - TGTGCCAGCTCCCCGCCCCCGGGACACCAAGAGACCCAGTACTTC CASSPPPGHQETQYF
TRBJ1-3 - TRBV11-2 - TGTGCCAGCAGCTTGACGACGGTTTCGGGCACTGGAAACACCATATATTTT CASSLTTVSGTGNTIYF
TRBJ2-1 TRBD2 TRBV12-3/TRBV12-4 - TGTGCCAGCGCCCGCCCGAGACTAGCGGGAGGATCCTACAATGAGCAGTTCTTC CASARPRLAGGSYNEQFF
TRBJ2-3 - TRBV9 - TGTGCCAGCAGCGTAGGCCACTTTTTCACAGATACGCAGTATTTT CASSVGHFFTDTQYF
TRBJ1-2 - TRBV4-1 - TGCGCCAGCAGCCAAGGGTTCGAGGGCTCCCGTTCTAACTATGGCTACACCTTC CASSQGFEGSRSNYGYTF
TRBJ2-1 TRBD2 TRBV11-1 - TGTGCCAGCAGCACCGGACTAGCGGGAGTACTCTACAATGAGCAGTTCTTC CASSTGLAGVLYNEQFF
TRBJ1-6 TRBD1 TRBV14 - TGTGCCAGCAGCGCGGGACAGGGGGCAGCTTCACCCCTCCACTTT CASSAGQGAASPLHF
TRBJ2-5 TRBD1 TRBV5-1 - TGCGCCAGCAGCTTACCCCGGGACAGGGGGTATGAGACCCAGTACTTC CASSLPRDRGYETQYF
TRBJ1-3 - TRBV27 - TGTGCCAGCGGCTCGCTCCAGGGTGGATACGCTGGAAACACCATATATTTT CASGSLQGGYAGNTIYF
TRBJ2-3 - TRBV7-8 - TGTGCCAGCAGCTCGGTCCTAGGCACAGATACGCAGTATTTT CASSSVLGTDTQYF
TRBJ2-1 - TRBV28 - TGTGCCAGTCGATTCAGAGCGGGCCCCTACAATGAGCAGTTCTTC CASRFRAGPYNEQFF
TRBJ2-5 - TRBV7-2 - TGTGCCAGCAGCCCCGGGCCCATTCAAGAGACCCAGTACTTC CASSPGPIQETQYF
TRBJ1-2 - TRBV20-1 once TGCAGTGCGGGGATACAGGGTCTGTGGGGCTACACCTTC CSAGIQGLWGYTF
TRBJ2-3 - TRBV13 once TGTGCCAGCAGCTTACCTACCACGGTCCGTGAGGGGGAGGCTAGCACAGATACGCAGTATTTT CASSLPTTVREGEASTDTQYF
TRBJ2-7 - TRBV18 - TGTGCCAGCTCACCTAGGTACAGGGCACAGTACTTC CASSPRYRAQYF
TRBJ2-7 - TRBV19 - TGTGCCAGTACCGCTTACAGCCACGAGCAGTACTTC CASTAYSHEQYF
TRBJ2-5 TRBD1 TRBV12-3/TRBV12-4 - TGTGCCAGCAGCAGGGGGACAGTTATTCAAGAGACCCAGTACTTC CASSRGTVIQETQYF
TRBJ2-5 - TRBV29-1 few TGCAGCGTCGGACATATTCTCCAAGAGACCCAGTACTTC CSVGHILQETQYF
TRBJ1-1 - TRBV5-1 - TGCGCCAGCAGCCCGCAGGAGAACACTGAAGCTTTCTTT CASSPQENTEAFF
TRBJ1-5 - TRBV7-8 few TGTGCCAGCAGCTGGGACAGCAATCAGCCCCAGCATTTT CASSWDSNQPQHF
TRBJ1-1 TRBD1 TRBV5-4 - TGTGCCAGCAGCTTAGGACAGGGGGGTAGGGAAGCTTTCTTT CASSLGQGGREAFF
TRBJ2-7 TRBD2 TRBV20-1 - TGCAGTGCTGTAGCGGGAGGTCGCGAGCAGTACTTC CSAVAGGREQYF
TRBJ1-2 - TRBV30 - TGTGCCTGGTCACTTGGGATAAACTATGGCTACACCTTC CAWSLGINYGYTF
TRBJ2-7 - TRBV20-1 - TGCAGTGCTAGAACCCAGCGGGCCCCCTACGAGCAGTACTTC CSARTQRAPYEQYF
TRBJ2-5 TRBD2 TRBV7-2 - TGTGCCAGCAGCTTAGAGCCTAGCGGGGGGACCCAGTACTTC CASSLEPSGGTQYF
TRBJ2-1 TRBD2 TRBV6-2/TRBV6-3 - TGTGCCAGCAGTTACTTTAGCGGGATAAGGAATGAGCAGTTCTTC CASSYFSGIRNEQFF
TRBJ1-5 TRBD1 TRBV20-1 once TGCAGTGCGGCAGGGGGCGTCCATTATCAGCCCCAGCATTTT CSAAGGVHYQPQHF
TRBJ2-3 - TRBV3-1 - TGTGCCAGCAGCCAAGGTCCCTCGGGGCCGGATACGCAGTATTTT CASSQGPSGPDTQYF
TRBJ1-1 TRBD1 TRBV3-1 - TGTGCCAGCAGCCAAGAGGAGAACAGGGGAAACACTGAAGCTTTCTTT CASSQEENRGNTEAFF
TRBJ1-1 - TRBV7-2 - TGTGCCAGCAGCTCCTATGGGGCCGCTGAAGCTTTCTTT CASSSYGAAEAFF
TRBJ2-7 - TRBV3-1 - TGTGCCAGCAGCCAAAAGGGAAACTACGAGCAGTACTTC CASSQKGNYEQYF
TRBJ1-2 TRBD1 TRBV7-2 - TGTGCCAGCAGTCCGAGGGGCGGGGACAGCGCTAACTATGGCTACACCTTC CASSPRGGDSANYGYTF
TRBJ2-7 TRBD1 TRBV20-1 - TGCAGCAGCCGGGACAGGGGCCTGAGCTCCTACGAGCAGTACTTC CSSRDRGLSSYEQYF
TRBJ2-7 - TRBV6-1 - TGTGCCACCAGGCGGGACACCTACGAGCAGTACTTC CATRRDTYEQYF
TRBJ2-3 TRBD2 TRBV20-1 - TGCAGTGCTAGTGGGACTAGCGGGAGGGGCCTCACAGATACGCAGTATTTT CSASGTSGRGLTDTQYF
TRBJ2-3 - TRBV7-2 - TGTGCCAGCAGCTTAGAGAGGGTCGGAACAGATACGCAGTATTTT CASSLERVGTDTQYF
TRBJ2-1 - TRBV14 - TGTGCCAGCGGCCCCGGAAGGCAGGGGTGGGACAATGAGCAGTTCTTC CASGPGRQGWDNEQFF
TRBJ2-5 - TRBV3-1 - TGTGCCAGCAGCCAAGACTCCTTCGGGGGGACCCAGTACTTC CASSQDSFGGTQYF
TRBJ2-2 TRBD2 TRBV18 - TGTGCCAGCTCACCAACAGGACTAGCGGGAGGGCCCGGGGAGCTGTTTTTT CASSPTGLAGGPGELFF
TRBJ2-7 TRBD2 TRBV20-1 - TGCAGTGCTAGAGACGGACTAGCCATATACGAGCAGTACTTC CSARDGLAIYEQYF
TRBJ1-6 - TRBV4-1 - TGCGCCAGCAGCCAAAGAAAGGAGGATAATTCACCCCTCCACTTT CASSQRKEDNSPLHF
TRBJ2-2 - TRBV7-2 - TGTGCCAGCATCCGACAGCCTGGGGGGTCCGGGGAGCTGTTTTTT CASIRQPGGSGELFF
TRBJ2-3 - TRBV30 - TGTGCCTGGAGTTACAGAGACACAGATACGCAGTATTTT CAWSYRDTDTQYF
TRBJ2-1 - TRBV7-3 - TGTGCCAGCAGCGGAGGGACCCCCGGGGAGCAGTTCTTC CASSGGTPGEQFF
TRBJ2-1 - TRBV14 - TGTGCCAGCAGCCAGATTCAGGGGATTGGGCAGTTCTTC CASSQIQGIGQFF
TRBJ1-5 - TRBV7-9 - TGTGCCAGCAGCCCCCCCGGAGTAGGGCCCCAGCATTTT CASSPPGVGPQHF
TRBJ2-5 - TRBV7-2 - TGTGCCAGCAGCTTGGTCGGTCAAGAGACCCAGTACTTC CASSLVGQETQYF
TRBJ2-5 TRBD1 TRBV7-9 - TGTGCCAGCCGGACAGGGAAGCGAGAGACCCAGTACTTC CASRTGKRETQYF
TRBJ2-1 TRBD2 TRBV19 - TGTGCCAGTAGTATGGGGGGGTCCCCCTACAATGAGCAGTTCTTC CASSMGGSPYNEQFF
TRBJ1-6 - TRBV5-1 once TGCGCCAGCAGCTTGGGAGGGGAAGGTAATTCACCCCTCCACTTT CASSLGGEGNSPLHF
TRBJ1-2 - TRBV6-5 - TGTGCCAGTACCGGGACGGCCGGTGGCTACACCTTC CASTGTAGGYTF